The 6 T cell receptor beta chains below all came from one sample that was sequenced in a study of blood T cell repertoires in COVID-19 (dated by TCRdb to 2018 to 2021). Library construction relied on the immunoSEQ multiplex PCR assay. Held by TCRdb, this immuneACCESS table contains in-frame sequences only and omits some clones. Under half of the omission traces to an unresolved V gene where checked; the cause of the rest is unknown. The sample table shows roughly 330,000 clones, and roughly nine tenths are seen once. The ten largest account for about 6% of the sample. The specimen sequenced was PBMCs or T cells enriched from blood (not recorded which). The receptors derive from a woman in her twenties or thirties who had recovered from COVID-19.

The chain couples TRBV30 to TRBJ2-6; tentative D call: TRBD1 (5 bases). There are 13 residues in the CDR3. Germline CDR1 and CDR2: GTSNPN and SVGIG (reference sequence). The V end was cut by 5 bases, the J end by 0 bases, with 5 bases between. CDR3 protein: CAWDSSGANVLTF. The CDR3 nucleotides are TGTGCCTGGGACAGCTCTGGGGCCAACGTCCTGACTTTC.

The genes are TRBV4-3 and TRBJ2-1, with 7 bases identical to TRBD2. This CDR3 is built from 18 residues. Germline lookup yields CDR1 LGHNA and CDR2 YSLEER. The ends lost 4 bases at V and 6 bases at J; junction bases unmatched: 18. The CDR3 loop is CASSLDLPHGGGVNEQFF. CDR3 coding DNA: TGCGCCAGCAGCCTCGATCTGCCCCATGGCGGGGGTGTCAATGAGCAGTTCTTC.

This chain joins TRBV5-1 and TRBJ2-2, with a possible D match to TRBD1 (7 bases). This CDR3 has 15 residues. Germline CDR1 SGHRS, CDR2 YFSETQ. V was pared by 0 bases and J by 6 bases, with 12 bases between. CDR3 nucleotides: TGCGCCAGCAGCTTGGCAGGGGGGATCCCCGGGGAGCTGTTTTTT. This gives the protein CASSLAGGIPGELFF.

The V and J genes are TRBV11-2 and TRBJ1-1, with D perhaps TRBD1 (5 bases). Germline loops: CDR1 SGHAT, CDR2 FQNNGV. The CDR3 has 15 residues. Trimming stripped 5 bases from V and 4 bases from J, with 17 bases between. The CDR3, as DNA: TGTGCCAGCAGCGCGCACAGGCTACCCAGCACTGAAGCTTTCTTT. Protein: CASSAHRLPSTEAFF.

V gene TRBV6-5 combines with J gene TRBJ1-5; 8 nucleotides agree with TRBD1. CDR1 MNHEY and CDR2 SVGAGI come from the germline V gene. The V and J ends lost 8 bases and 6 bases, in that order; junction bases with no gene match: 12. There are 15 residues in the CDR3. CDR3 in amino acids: CASGRSGQGLQPQHF. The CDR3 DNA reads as TGTGCCAGCGGTAGATCCGGACAGGGTCTTCAGCCCCAGCATTTT.

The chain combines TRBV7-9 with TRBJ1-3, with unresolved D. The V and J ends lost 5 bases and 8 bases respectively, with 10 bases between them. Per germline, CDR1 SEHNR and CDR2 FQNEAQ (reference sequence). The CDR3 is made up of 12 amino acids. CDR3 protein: CASSRDRDTIYF. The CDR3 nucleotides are TGTGCCAGCAGCCGGGATCGAGACACCATATATTTT. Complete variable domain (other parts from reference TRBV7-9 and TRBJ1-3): DTGVSQNPRHKITKRGQNVTFRCDPISEHNRLYWYRQTLGQGPEFLTYFQNEAQLEKSRLLSDRFSAERPKGSFSTLEIQRTEQGDSAMYLCASSRDRDTIYFGEGSWLTVV.